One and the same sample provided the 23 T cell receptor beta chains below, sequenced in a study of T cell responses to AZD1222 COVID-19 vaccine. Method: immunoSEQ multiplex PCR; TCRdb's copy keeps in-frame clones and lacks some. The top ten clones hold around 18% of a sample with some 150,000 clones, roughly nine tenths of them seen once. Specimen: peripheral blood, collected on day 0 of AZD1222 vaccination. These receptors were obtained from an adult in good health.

In nucleotides, the CDR3 is TGCGCCAGCAGCCAAGACCGGGACAGCTATGGCTACACCTTC. As protein: CASSQDRDSYGYTF. This sequence joins TRBV4-3 and TRBJ1-2; 7 positions agree with TRBD1. The CDR3 runs to 14 residues. Trimming took 0 bases from V and 4 from J; bases not matched to a gene: 2. Germline V CDR1 and CDR2: LGHNA, YSLEER.

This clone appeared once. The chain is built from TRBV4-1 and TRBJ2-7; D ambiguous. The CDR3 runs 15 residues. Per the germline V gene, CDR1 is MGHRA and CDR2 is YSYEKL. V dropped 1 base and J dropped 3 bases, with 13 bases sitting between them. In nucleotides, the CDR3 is TGCGCCAGCAGCCAAGTAGGCAGCCTCCTCTACGAGCAGTACTTC. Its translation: CASSQVGSLLYEQYF.

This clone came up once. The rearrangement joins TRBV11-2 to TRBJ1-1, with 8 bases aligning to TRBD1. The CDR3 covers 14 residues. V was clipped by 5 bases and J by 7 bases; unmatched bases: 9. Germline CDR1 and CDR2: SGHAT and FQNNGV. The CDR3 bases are TGTGCCAGCAGCCTACCACAGGGGGGAGGTGAAGCTTTCTTT. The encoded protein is CASSLPQGGGEAFF.

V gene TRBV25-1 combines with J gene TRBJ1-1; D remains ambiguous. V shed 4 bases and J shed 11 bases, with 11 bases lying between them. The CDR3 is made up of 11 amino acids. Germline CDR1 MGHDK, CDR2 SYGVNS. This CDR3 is CASSATQRAFF. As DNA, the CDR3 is TGTGCCAGCAGTGCGACCCAGAGGGCTTTCTTT.

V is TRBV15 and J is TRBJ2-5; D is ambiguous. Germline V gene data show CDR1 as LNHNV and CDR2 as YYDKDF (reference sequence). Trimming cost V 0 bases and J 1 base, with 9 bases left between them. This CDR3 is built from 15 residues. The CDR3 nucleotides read TGTGCCACCAGCAGAGAGAAACACTTCCAAGAGACCCAGTACTTC. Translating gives CATSREKHFQETQYF.

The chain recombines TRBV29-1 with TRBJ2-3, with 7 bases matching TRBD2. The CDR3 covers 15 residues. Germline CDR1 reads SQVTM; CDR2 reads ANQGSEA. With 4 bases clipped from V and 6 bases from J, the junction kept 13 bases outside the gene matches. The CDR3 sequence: CSVAGTNLAPDTQYF. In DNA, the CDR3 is TGCAGCGTTGCCGGGACTAACCTTGCACCGGATACGCAGTATTTT.

In DNA, the CDR3 is TGTGCCAGCTCCCCGACAGGGTCTGCGGGCAATCAGCCCCAGCATTTT. This translates into CASSPTGSAGNQPQHF. This chain joins TRBV18 and TRBJ1-5, with 7 bases matching TRBD1. Germline V gene lookup returns CDR1 KGHSH and CDR2 LQKENI. This CDR3 is built from 16 residues. J gave up 2 bases and V 6 bases, and 10 bases lay outside the gene matches.

The DNA for the CDR3 is TGTGCCAGCAAGAGGGACAGGGATGATGGCTACACCTTC. Residues: CASKRDRDDGYTF. V is TRBV12-3 or TRBV12-4 and J is TRBJ1-2; 9 bases map to TRBD1. V lost 7 bases, J lost 6 bases, and 6 bases stayed unmatched. The CDR3 covers 13 residues.

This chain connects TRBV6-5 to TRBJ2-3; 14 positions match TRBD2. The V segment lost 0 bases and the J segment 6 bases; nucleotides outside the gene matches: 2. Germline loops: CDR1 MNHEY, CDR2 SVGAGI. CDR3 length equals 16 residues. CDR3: CASSYSRTSGRDTQYF. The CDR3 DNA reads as TGTGCCAGCAGTTACTCTAGGACTAGCGGGAGGGATACGCAGTATTTT.

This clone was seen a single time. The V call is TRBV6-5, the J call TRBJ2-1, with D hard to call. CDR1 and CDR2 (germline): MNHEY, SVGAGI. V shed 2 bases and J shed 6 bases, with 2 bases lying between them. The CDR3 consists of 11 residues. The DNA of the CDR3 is TGTGCCAGCAGTTACCTCAATGAGCAGTTCTTC. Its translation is CASSYLNEQFF.

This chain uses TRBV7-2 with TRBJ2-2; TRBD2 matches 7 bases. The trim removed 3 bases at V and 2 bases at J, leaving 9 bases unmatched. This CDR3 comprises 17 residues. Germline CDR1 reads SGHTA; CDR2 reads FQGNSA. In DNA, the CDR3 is TGTGCCAGCAGCTTTAGCGGGCGGGGCACCAACACCGGGGAGCTGTTTTTT. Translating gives CASSFSGRGTNTGELFF. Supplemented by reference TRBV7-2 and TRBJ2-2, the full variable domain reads GAGVSQSPSNKVTEKGKDVELRCDPISGHTALYWYRQSLGQGLEFLIYFQGNSAPDKSGLPSDRFSAERTGGSVSTLTIQRTQQEDSAVYLCASSFSGRGTNTGELFFGEGSRLTVL.

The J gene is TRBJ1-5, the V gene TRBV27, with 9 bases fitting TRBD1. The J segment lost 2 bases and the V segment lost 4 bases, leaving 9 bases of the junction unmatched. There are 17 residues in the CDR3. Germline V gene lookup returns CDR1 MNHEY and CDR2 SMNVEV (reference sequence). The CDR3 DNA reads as TGTGCCAGCAGTTCCGACAGGGGGATGAGGGGCAATCAGCCCCAGCATTTT. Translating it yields CASSSDRGMRGNQPQHF.

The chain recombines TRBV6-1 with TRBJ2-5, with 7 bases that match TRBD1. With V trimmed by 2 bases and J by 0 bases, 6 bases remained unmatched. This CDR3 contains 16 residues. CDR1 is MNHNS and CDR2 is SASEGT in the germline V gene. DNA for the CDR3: TGTGCCAGCAGTGAAAGGGACAGATGGTACCAAGAGACCCAGTACTTC. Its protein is CASSERDRWYQETQYF.

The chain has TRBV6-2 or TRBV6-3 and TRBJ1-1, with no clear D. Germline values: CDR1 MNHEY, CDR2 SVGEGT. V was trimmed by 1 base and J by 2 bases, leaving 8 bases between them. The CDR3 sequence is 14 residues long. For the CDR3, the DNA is TGTGCCAGCAGTTACTGGGAAGGTAACACTGAAGCTTTCTTT. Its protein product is CASSYWEGNTEAFF.

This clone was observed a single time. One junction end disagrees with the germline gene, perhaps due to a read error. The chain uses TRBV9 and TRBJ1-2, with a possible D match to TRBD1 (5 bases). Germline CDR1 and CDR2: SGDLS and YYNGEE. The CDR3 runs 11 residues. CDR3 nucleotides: TGTGCCAGCAGCGGGGACCCGGACATAATCTTC. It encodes CASSGDPDIIF.

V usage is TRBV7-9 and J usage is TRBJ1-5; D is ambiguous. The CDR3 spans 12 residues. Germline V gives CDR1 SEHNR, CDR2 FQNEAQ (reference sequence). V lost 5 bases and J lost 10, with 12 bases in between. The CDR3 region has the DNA TGTGCCAGCAGCCTCCAAATCAGCCCCCAGCATTTT. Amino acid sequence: CASSLQISPQHF.

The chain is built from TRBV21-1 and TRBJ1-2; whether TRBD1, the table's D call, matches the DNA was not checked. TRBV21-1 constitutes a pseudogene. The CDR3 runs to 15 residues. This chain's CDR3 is CASSKGDREDRGYTF. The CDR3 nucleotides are TGTGCCAGCAGCAAAGGGGACAGGGAGGATAGGGGCTACACCTTC.

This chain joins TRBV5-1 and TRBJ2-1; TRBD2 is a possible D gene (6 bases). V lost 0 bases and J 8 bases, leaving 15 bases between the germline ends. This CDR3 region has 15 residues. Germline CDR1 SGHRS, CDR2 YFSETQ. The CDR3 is CASSLEAGRYYEQFF. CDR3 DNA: TGCGCCAGCAGCTTGGAGGCGGGGCGGTATTATGAGCAGTTCTTC.

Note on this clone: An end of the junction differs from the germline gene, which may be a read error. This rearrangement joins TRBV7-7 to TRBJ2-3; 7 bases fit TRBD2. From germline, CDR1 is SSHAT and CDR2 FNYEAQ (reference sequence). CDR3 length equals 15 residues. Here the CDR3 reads CASSPLAGRGDTQYF. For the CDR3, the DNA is TGTGCTAGCAGCCCTCTGGCGGGGAGGGGAGATACGCAGTATTTT.

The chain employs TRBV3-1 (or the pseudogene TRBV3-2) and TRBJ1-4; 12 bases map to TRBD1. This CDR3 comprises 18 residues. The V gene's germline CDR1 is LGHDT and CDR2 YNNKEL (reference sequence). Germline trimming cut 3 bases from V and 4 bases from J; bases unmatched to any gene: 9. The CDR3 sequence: CASSHGRDRGHVNEKLFF. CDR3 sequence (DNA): TGTGCCAGCAGCCATGGGCGGGACAGGGGGCATGTTAATGAAAAACTGTTTTTT.

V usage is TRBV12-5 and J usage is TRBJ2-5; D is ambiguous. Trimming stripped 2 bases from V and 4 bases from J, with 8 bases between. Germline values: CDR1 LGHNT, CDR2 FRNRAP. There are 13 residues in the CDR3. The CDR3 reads CASGLSGGETQYF. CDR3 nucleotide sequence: TGTGCTAGTGGTTTGTCAGGCGGAGAGACCCAGTACTTC. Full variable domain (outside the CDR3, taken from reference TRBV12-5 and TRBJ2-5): DARVTQTPRHKVTEMGQEVTMRCQPILGHNTVFWYRQTMMQGLELLAYFRNRAPLDDSGMPKDRFSAEMPDATLATLKIQPSEPRDSAVYFCASGLSGGETQYFGPGTRLLVL.

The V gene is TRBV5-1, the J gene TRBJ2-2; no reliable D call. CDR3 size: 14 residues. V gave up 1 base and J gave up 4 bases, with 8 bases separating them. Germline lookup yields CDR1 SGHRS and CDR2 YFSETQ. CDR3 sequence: CASSLRQATGELFF. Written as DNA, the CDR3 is TGCGCCAGCAGCTTGAGGCAAGCCACCGGGGAGCTGTTTTTT.

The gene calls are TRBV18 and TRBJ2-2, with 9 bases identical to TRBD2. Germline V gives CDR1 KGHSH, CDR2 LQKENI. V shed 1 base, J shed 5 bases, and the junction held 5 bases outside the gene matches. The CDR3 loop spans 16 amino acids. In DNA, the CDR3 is TGTGCCAGCTCACCACTCGCGGGAGGGGAGACCGGGGAGCTGTTTTTT. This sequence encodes CASSPLAGGETGELFF.